This T cell receptor beta chain was found in a study of molecular identifiers for immune sequencing clone quantification. Study-level information: Five portions were made in replicates from RNA of roughly 20,000 or 100,000 naive CD8 cells, and four underwent sequencing. General study points: Clones that exceeded 20 RNA copies held over 99% of effector molecules, yet under 1% in naive cells. In a background of about 900,000 naive cells, spiked Jurkat TCR RNA from one cell was reportedly detectable.

Points on this clonotype: The target antigen is unknown.

The V and J ends lost 0 bases and 3 bases respectively, with 9 bases between them. CDR3 length: 15 amino acids. Germline V gene sequence: CDR1 LGHNA, CDR2 YSLEER. MiXCR was run by TCRdb on the PCR reads, yielding one entry per CDR3 protein. The table includes 460,000 or so distinct CDR3 sequences, about 25% detected once. The chain couples TRBV4-3 to TRBJ1-5; D is undetermined. Sequenced: naive CD8+ T cells from blood, with Jurkat cell RNA spiked in. Sample subset: FACS-sorted CD8+CD4-CCR7+CD45RA+ naive T cells. The sequence derives from a human donor in good health. Some libraries in this study had Jurkat cell RNA spiked in. CDR3 sequence reads: CASSQDRHHNQPQHF. The CDR3, as DNA: TGCGCCAGCAGCCAAGATCGACACCACAATCAGCCCCAGCATTTT.